This is a list of T cell receptor beta chains from one sample in a study of T-cell reconstitution after alpha-beta-depleted transplantation in children. MiXCR was run by TCRdb on the PCR reads, yielding one entry per CDR3 protein. The sample has about 400,000 distinct CDR3 sequences; roughly 17% are singletons. Sequencing used PBMCs, mostly from graft donor cells, obtained 360 days after TCRalphabeta/CD19-depleted stem cell transplant. These receptor sequences come from a boy in the first two years of life who had a stem cell transplant for Wiskott-Aldrich syndrome, so the T cells may come from the graft donor. Both conserved end residues are part of each CDR3.

V	J	CDR3
TRBV20-1	TRBJ2-1	CSARVASLGSYNEQFF
TRBV28	TRBJ2-7	CASRLSGGSYEQYF
TRBV10-2	TRBJ1-2	CASSGDREGYGYTF
TRBV6-2/TRBV6-3	TRBJ2-5	CASSYSSWLRSRQEPQETQYF
TRBV4-1	TRBJ2-3	CASSRKRFTDTQYF
TRBV13	TRBJ2-7	CASSFGRLGTEQYF
TRBV7-2	TRBJ2-6	CASRHTLISGTPGANVLTF
TRBV27	TRBJ2-7	CASSLWAASGRSGEQYF
TRBV20-1	TRBJ2-7	CSARDFGTPLTYEQYF
TRBV12-3/TRBV12-4	TRBJ2-3	CASSNTSAPLFMQYF
TRBV12-3/TRBV12-4	TRBJ2-1	CASSLRRAYYNEQFF
TRBV12-3/TRBV12-4	TRBJ1-1	CASSLAGGPGTEAFF
TRBV7-9	TRBJ2-7	CASSVGARGPYEQYF
TRBV5-1	TRBJ2-3	CASSLAAGAQYF
TRBV12-3/TRBV12-4	TRBJ2-5	CASTEGLQGTQYF
TRBV10-3	TRBJ1-2	CAISEVNRGSGYTF
TRBV20-1	TRBJ2-5	CSAVSSGQETQYF
TRBV11-3	TRBJ2-2	CASSPGTYGELFF
TRBV20-1	TRBJ2-2	CSASRLVLGNTGELFF
TRBV7-9	TRBJ2-1	CASSGTGGYNEQFF
TRBV9	TRBJ2-3	CASSSRGGRGGPDTQYF
TRBV5-1	TRBJ2-2	CASSLKGLAGTGELFF
TRBV6-5	TRBJ2-5	CASSFAGVGQETQYF
TRBV14	TRBJ2-1	CASSRGKRRHNEQFF
TRBV5-1	TRBJ2-1	CASSLALTSGTGGNEQFF
TRBV28	TRBJ2-7	CASRRLTSSYEQYF
TRBV6-1	TRBJ2-2	CAWPGTGETGELFF
TRBV4-1	TRBJ2-7	CASSQDPQGASYEQYF
TRBV15	TRBJ1-6	CATSRGRTGSSPLHF
TRBV20-1	TRBJ1-2	CSASRGGDIEGYTF
TRBV4-1	TRBJ1-5	CASSLRQDGWSQHF
TRBV20-1	TRBJ2-1	CSAREVSGSSYNEQFF
TRBV5-1	TRBJ2-5	CASSWKGGETQYF
TRBV24-1	TRBJ2-1	CATGTSGVYNEQFF
TRBV5-1	TRBJ2-2	CASSYQGASGELFF
TRBV7-7	TRBJ2-3	CASSSGYPTDTQYF
TRBV9	TRBJ1-1	CASSALMGGTEAFF
TRBV4-1	TRBJ2-1	CASRPWGASYNEQFF
TRBV6-1	TRBJ2-3	CASRPGQGGRTDTQYF
TRBV7-9	TRBJ2-3	CASSLRASGSRTDTQYF
TRBV7-2	TRBJ2-1	CASSLGGTGSLGQFF
TRBV7-8	TRBJ2-7	CASSTRDYLNEQYF
TRBV20-1	TRBJ2-1	CSARKVGGSYNEQFF
TRBV5-4	TRBJ2-3	CASSLPGGEEDRPQDTQYF
TRBV27	TRBJ2-4	CASSRTRAKNIQYF
TRBV29-1	TRBJ2-4	CSVTMADGGKNIQYF
TRBV2	TRBJ2-3	CATRRNTDTQYF
TRBV5-1	TRBJ2-7	CASRLGTLYEQYF
TRBV7-9	TRBJ2-7	CASSQIPTSGPYEQYF
TRBV25-1	TRBJ2-3	CASSESLRLAGDTDTQYF
TRBV12-3/TRBV12-4	TRBJ2-5	CASSLEVRQTQYF
TRBV20-1	TRBJ2-7	CSAKGTGTSYEQYF